A selection of T cell receptor beta chains follows, all from one sample in a study of OX40 agonist ivuxolimab in advanced cancers. Method: immunoSEQ multiplex PCR; TCRdb's copy keeps in-frame clones and lacks some. The repertoire holds 73,000 or so clones, with 92% as singletons. The source material was CD4+ or CD8+ T cells sorted from blood, sampled in a trial of the OX40 agonist ivuxolimab. These TCRs come from an adult with an advanced solid tumor such as melanoma, head and neck, liver or kidney cancer. CDR3s include the opening cysteine and the closing phenylalanine or tryptophan. Fields, in order: J gene, V gene, D gene, clone size, CDR3 DNA, CDR3 protein. D genes are given only for firm matches. For some rows the clone size is stated as once, few or many, or as a class when expanded; others skip it.

TRBJ2-5,TRBV11-3,TRBD1,-,TGTGCCAGCAGCGATGGTAAAGGGGGCCGAGAGACCCAGTACTTC,CASSDGKGGRETQYF
TRBJ2-1,TRBV5-6,TRBD2,-,TGTGCCAGCAGCTCGCGGACTAGCGGGGAAAACTACAATGAGCAGTTCTTC,CASSSRTSGENYNEQFF
TRBJ2-7,TRBV27,TRBD2,-,TGTGCCAGCAGCCTCGGGCGGGGGTACGAGCAGTACTTC,CASSLGRGYEQYF
TRBJ2-7,TRBV5-4,TRBD2,-,TGTGCCAGCAGCTTGCGGGCGGGGGAAACCTACGAGCAGTACTTC,CASSLRAGETYEQYF
TRBJ2-7,TRBV27,TRBD1,-,TGTGCCAGCAGTTTAGGGACAGGGGAGGGCTACGAGCAGTACTTC,CASSLGTGEGYEQYF
TRBJ2-7,TRBV9,TRBD2,-,TGTGCCAGCAGCGTAGGAGCGGGGGCCCTTTACGAGCAGTACTTC,CASSVGAGALYEQYF
TRBJ2-1,TRBV10-2,-,-,TGCGCCAGCACAATCCCGACCGGACGGGCCTACAATGAGCAGTTCTTC,CASTIPTGRAYNEQFF
TRBJ2-7,TRBV9,-,once,TGTGCCAGCAGCGTAGAGGGATTTGACTCCTACGAGCAGTACTTC,CASSVEGFDSYEQYF
TRBJ1-2,TRBV5-4,-,-,TGTGCCAGCAGCTATGGGGAGGGCTATGGCTACACCTTC,CASSYGEGYGYTF
TRBJ2-1,TRBV9,TRBD1,-,TGTGCCAGCGATACACAGGGGCGACCCTACAATGAGCAGTTCTTC,CASDTQGRPYNEQFF
TRBJ1-2,TRBV13,TRBD1,-,TGTGCCAGCAGCTCTACGACAGGGGGAGGATATGGCTACACCTTC,CASSSTTGGGYGYTF
TRBJ1-2,TRBV6-1,-,-,TGTGCCAGCAGTACTGGCTACACCTTC,CASSTGYTF
TRBJ2-1,TRBV9,TRBD1,-,TGTGCCAGCAGCCCGTGGACAGGGGGTGGCAATGAGCAGTTCTTC,CASSPWTGGGNEQFF
TRBJ2-7,TRBV5-8,TRBD1,-,TGTGCCAGCAGCTCCCGACAGGGGTGGGACGAGCAGTACTTC,CASSSRQGWDEQYF
TRBJ2-3,TRBV15,-,-,TGTGCCACCAGCAGAGTTGACGGGGACACAGATACGCAGTATTTT,CATSRVDGDTDTQYF
TRBJ2-2,TRBV11-2,-,many,TGTGCCAGCAGCTCAGGACAGCCCACCGGGGAGCTGTTTTTT,CASSSGQPTGELFF
TRBJ2-7,TRBV19,TRBD2,-,TGTGCCAGTAGCCCGAGGGACGGGGGGGCCTACGAGCAGTACTTC,CASSPRDGGAYEQYF
TRBJ2-7,TRBV7-6,-,-,TGTGCCAGCAGCACCGGGACGTTCTACGAGCAGTACTTC,CASSTGTFYEQYF
TRBJ1-2,TRBV5-6,-,-,TGTGCCAGCAGCTTGGTCGGGATAAGGCTATATGGCTACACCTTC,CASSLVGIRLYGYTF
TRBJ2-7,TRBV4-3,TRBD1,few,TGCGCCAGCAGCCAAGATCGGGGACAGTCCTCCTACGAGCAGTACTTC,CASSQDRGQSSYEQYF
TRBJ2-7,TRBV4-2,-,-,TGTGCCAGCAGCCAAGGGACAGTTGCCTCCTACGAGCAGTACTTC,CASSQGTVASYEQYF
TRBJ1-4,TRBV9,TRBD1,-,TGTGCCAGCAGCTCCACAGGGGCATCACCAACTAATGAAAAACTGTTTTTT,CASSSTGASPTNEKLFF
TRBJ1-1,TRBV5-8,-,-,TGTGCCAGCAGCCTTACGTGGGGGACTGAAGCTTTCTTT,CASSLTWGTEAFF
TRBJ1-1,TRBV6-5,TRBD1,-,TGTGCCAGCAGTTGGACAGGGGGGAACACTGAAGCTTTCTTT,CASSWTGGNTEAFF
TRBJ2-7,TRBV5-6,-,-,TGTGCCACCTCTGACGGGGCTTCCTACGAGCAGTACTTC,CATSDGASYEQYF
TRBJ2-7,TRBV27,TRBD1,-,TGTGCCAGCAGTTTAGGGACAGGGGGCGCCTACGAGCAGTACTTC,CASSLGTGGAYEQYF
TRBJ2-5,TRBV10-3,-,once,TGTGCCATCAGTGTCATCAGGGAAGAGACCCAGTACTTC,CAISVIREETQYF
TRBJ2-7,TRBV11-2,-,-,TGTGCCAGCAGCTTCAGGACGTTCTCCTACGAGCAGTACTTC,CASSFRTFSYEQYF
TRBJ1-1,TRBV6-4,TRBD1,-,TGTGCCAGCAGTGACTCGTCCCGGCCCCAGGACAGGAGAAGCCCTGAAGCTTTCTTT,CASSDSSRPQDRRSPEAFF
TRBJ2-1,TRBV2,-,-,TGTGCCATCCTGACAGGGCAGGGGGGGGTAAATGAGCAGTTCTTC,CAILTGQGGVNEQFF
TRBJ1-2,TRBV14,-,-,TGTGCCAGCAGCCAAGAAAATAACTATGGCTACACCTTC,CASSQENNYGYTF
TRBJ2-5,TRBV4-2,-,-,TGTGCCAGCAGCCAAGATGGGCTTTACAATGAGGAGACCCAGTACTTC,CASSQDGLYNEETQYF
TRBJ2-7,TRBV5-5,-,-,TGTGCCAGCAGATCGGGACGACGCAAGCAGTACTTC,CASRSGRRKQYF
TRBJ2-1,TRBV6-5,TRBD2,-,TGTGCCAGCAGTTATGTCGGGGGGGCGGCTGAGCAGTTCTTC,CASSYVGGAAEQFF
TRBJ1-5,TRBV21-1,-,-,TGTGCCAGCGCCCAAAAGGCCCGAGGCAATCAGCCCCAGCATTTT,CASAQKARGNQPQHF
TRBJ2-7,TRBV27,-,-,TGTGCCAGCGCCTTGTCGGGGTCTAGCTCCTACGAGCAGTACTTC,CASALSGSSSYEQYF
TRBJ1-1,TRBV19,-,-,TGTGCCAGTAGTTGGGGGCCCACTGAAGCTTTCTTT,CASSWGPTEAFF
TRBJ1-2,TRBV10-3,-,-,TGTGCCATCAGTGAGCAGACGAGCTATGGCTACACCTTC,CAISEQTSYGYTF
TRBJ1-4,TRBV18,TRBD1,-,TGTGCCAGCTCACCAAGGACAGGGCTTAATGAAAAACTGTTTTTT,CASSPRTGLNEKLFF
TRBJ2-1,TRBV6-6,-,-,TGTGCCAGCAGTTACTCTCGACAGGCCAATGAGCAGTTCTTC,CASSYSRQANEQFF
TRBJ2-5,TRBV19,-,-,TGTGCCAGTAGCCCACGGGGACGCGGGGCGGAGGAAGAGACCCAGTACTTC,CASSPRGRGAEEETQYF
TRBJ2-5,TRBV7-8,TRBD2,-,TGTGCCAGCAGCTTTCCGATAGCGGGGGGTCCTCGTCTGAACTTC,CASSFPIAGGPRLNF
TRBJ2-7,TRBV11-2,-,-,TGTGCCAGCAGCTTGGGACATGGATCCTACGAGCAGTACTTC,CASSLGHGSYEQYF
TRBJ1-1,TRBV7-3,-,once,TGTGCCAGCAGCTTGGGGGGGATGAACACTGAAGCTTTCTTT,CASSLGGMNTEAFF
TRBJ2-3,TRBV21-1,-,-,TGTGCCAGCAGCAACCCGGGGCATCCAACCCCTGGCACAGATACGCAGTATTTT,CASSNPGHPTPGTDTQYF
TRBJ2-7,TRBV5-1,TRBD2,few,TGCGCCAGCAGTTTGGTGACTAGCGGGGCCTACGAGCAGTACTTC,CASSLVTSGAYEQYF
TRBJ2-1,TRBV5-1,TRBD1,few,TGCGCCACCTCGCCCTGGACAGGACTTTACAATGAGCAGTTCTTC,CATSPWTGLYNEQFF
TRBJ2-7,TRBV6-9,-,once,TGTGCCAGCGGATCGATCGAGCAGTACTTC,CASGSIEQYF
TRBJ2-7,TRBV7-6,-,-,TGTGCCAGCAGCTTAGAACTTCCGACCAGCTCCTACGAGCAGTACTTC,CASSLELPTSSYEQYF
TRBJ1-4,TRBV5-6,-,-,TGTGCCAGCAGCTTGGGGGCGCAGGGTAATGAAAAACTGTTTTTT,CASSLGAQGNEKLFF
TRBJ1-4,TRBV7-8,-,-,TGTGCCAGCAGTCCTCTCGGGGGTGAGGGTGAAAAACTGTTTTTT,CASSPLGGEGEKLFF
TRBJ1-1,TRBV7-9,-,once,TGTGCCAGCAGCCCGTCTGGGTGGGGGGTCACTGAAGCTTTCTTT,CASSPSGWGVTEAFF
TRBJ2-2,TRBV7-6,TRBD2,once,TGTGCCAGCAGCCCGGAACTAGCGGGAGATAACACCGGGGAGCTGTTTTTT,CASSPELAGDNTGELFF
TRBJ2-5,TRBV9,-,-,TGTGCCAGCAGCGCCGGTGGATGGCGGGGAATCCCACAAGAGACCCAGTACTTC,CASSAGGWRGIPQETQYF